This TCR beta chain was recovered during a study of shared clonotypes between healthy human individuals. Original processing methods: Filtering differed for immunoSEQ, which gave only junction sequences without quality scores. Assay used: immunoSEQ multiplex PCR; TCRdb lists only in-frame clones, some missing. V, J and clone size are taken as reported in that table, and D and trimming were inferred from the DNA itself. Here the sample spans 2 million to 3 million clones, 80% to 95% being singletons. CDR3 length equals 14 residues. Trimming removed 5 bases from V and 5 bases from J, with 12 bases in between. Germline V lookup: CDR1 KGHSH, CDR2 LQKENI. Study-level findings and limits: Sampling involved blood alone; tissue repertoires likely differ. Four donors had roughly 5% of their naive CD4 clonotypes in common.

About this clone: The antigen is unknown.

The specimen sequenced was naive CD4+ T cells from PBMCs. This sample's subset: CD45RA+ positively selected. This receptor was identified in a man younger than 35 in good health. Some clones in this sample may be carry-over from other donors' samples. This chain connects TRBV18 to TRBJ2-2; D unclear. The CDR3 sequence is CASSASIVTGELFF. The DNA for the CDR3 is TGTGCCAGCTCAGCCTCAATAGTAACCGGGGAGCTGTTTTTT. The full variable domain, with the rest looked up from reference TRBV18 and TRBJ2-2, is NAGVMQNPRHLVRRRGQEARLRCSPMKGHSHVYWYRQLPEEGLKFMVYLQKENIIDESGMPKERFSAEFPKEGPSILRIQQVVRGDSAAYFCASSASIVTGELFFGEGSRLTVL.